This paragraph reports one T cell receptor (beta chain). Its target antigen remains unknown. Within one base of it there is no much larger clone, and no base qualities were kept. The CDR3 regions of human TCRbeta chains were analyzed by immunosequencing. As for how the authors treated the data: TCRs in the repertoires were compared against a reference library of SARS-CoV-2-specific TCRs that had been generated with the MIRA antigen-specificity platform. Breadth meant the fraction of unique TCRs that were SARS-CoV-2-associated, whereas depth meant the fraction of total T cells that were SARS-CoV-2-associated. Using the MIRA data, each spike-specific TCR was assigned both to the spike region to which the TCR was reactive and to a CD4 or CD8 class. Log10-transformed breadth and depth values were compared by one-way ANOVA with Sidak's multiple comparisons tests. TCRdb limited this immuneACCESS table to in-frame rearrangements with V and J called. A share of clones is missing; checked studies link under half to unresolved V genes, and the rest is unexplained. The D gene and trimming were derived from the DNA, and the V and J assignments and clone size from that table. This sample holds some 99,000 clones; 90% to 95% were observed only once. The ten largest make up roughly 6.9% of the sample.

Interpreted using the paper, the time point label stands for: baseline before first vaccination. Vaccinee samples came from UK trials COV001 and COV002, including a single-blind randomized controlled phase 2/3 trial of AZD1222 (ChAdOx1 nCoV-19) in healthy adults. Trial participant PBMC samples were collected at day 0 and day 28 after the second dose for TCRbeta chain sequencing. From the cysteine up to the phenylalanine, the CDR3 has a length of 18 residues. CDR3 DNA is the only sequence kept; it has 54 bases, read in frame from the first base. Trimming leaves V shorter by 1 base and J shorter by 9 bases, with the junction holding 10 bases beyond the gene matches. CDR1 is given as LNHNV and CDR2 as YYDKDF, both from the germline V gene (reference sequence). The sample belongs to a study of T cell responses to AZD1222 COVID-19 vaccine (dated by TCRdb to about 2021). As for the study more broadly: AZD1222 recipients with second doses at about 4 weeks or about 12 weeks were pooled, because spike-specific TCR depth and breadth did not differ between schedules. Trial participants were enrolled by age into subgroups of 18-55, 56-69 and 70-plus years, and about 150, 27 and 61 TCR-sequenced participants, respectively, were included in these subgroups. TCR sequencing covered over 230 trial participants: 200 to 220 given two doses of AZD1222 and 26 given two doses of MenACWY control vaccine.

Broader findings and caveats from the paper: Conclusions about previously exposed vaccinees were limited because only a handful of AZD1222 recipients were SARS-CoV-2 seropositive at baseline. The vaccine-associated CD4 TCRs covered the entire spike protein, and the dominant responses fell in regions 160-218 and 743-854. In the small 56-69-year group, the increase in depth fell short of significance, most likely because of low power. After two AZD1222 doses, spike-specific TCR breadth and depth were significantly higher than at day 0 and than in MenACWY recipients. Epitopes outside the regions mutated in the B.1.351 and B.1.1.7 variants were reportedly recognized by nearly half of the unique spike-specific TCRs. Because no day 14 peak-response samples were available, repertoires were characterized only after the peak T cell response. Most participants were white British and females outnumbered males, and the authors suggested that clonal diversity may have been underestimated.

This material consisted of peripheral blood, taken on day 0 of AZD1222 vaccination. The rearrangement joined TRBV15 to TRBJ2-1; 15 central nucleotides agree with TRBD2. This TCR was sampled from an adult in good health. The CDR3 reads as follows: CATSRAPGLAGGGSEQFF. At the DNA level, the sequence is TGTGCCACCAGCAGAGCCCCGGGACTAGCGGGAGGAGGCTCTGAGCAGTTCTTC.